Each of the 9 T cell receptor beta chains below was sequenced from the same sample in a study of siplizumab effects on memory and regulatory T cells. Using immunoSEQ multiplex PCR, the repertoire was profiled, and TCRdb retains in-frame clones only, with some absent. The table includes 65,000 to 70,000 clones, approximately 88% detected once. Sequencing was performed on Tregs sorted from blood. The receptors stem from a human donor in good health.

The chain combines TRBV5-1 with TRBJ2-1, with no clear D. This CDR3 has 12 residues. V dropped 3 bases and J dropped 8 bases, with 9 bases sitting between them. The germline V gene encodes CDR1 SGHRS and CDR2 YFSETQ. CDR3 DNA: TGCGCCAGCAGCTCGGACCGAGATGAGCAGTTCTTC. It yields the protein CASSSDRDEQFF.

The J gene is TRBJ2-5, the V gene TRBV9, with D possibly TRBD2 on 6 matching bases. This CDR3 comprises 13 residues. Per germline, CDR1 SGDLS and CDR2 YYNGEE. V was trimmed by 2 bases and J by 5 bases, leaving 10 bases between them. CDR3 amino acids: CASSVGTAETQYF. In nucleotides, the CDR3 is TGTGCCAGCAGCGTCGGGACTGCCGAGACCCAGTACTTC.

V gene TRBV5-1 combines with J gene TRBJ1-1, with D unresolved. V lost 2 bases, J lost 6 bases, and 11 bases lay in between. CDR1 SGHRS and CDR2 YFSETQ come from the germline V gene. The length of the CDR3 is 13 residues. CDR3 sequence: CASSFRGIAEAFF. The CDR3 region has the DNA TGCGCCAGCAGCTTTCGAGGGATCGCTGAAGCTTTCTTT. Variable domain in full (rest from reference TRBV5-1 and TRBJ1-1): KAGVTQTPRYLIKTRGQQVTLSCSPISGHRSVSWYQQTPGQGLQFLFEYFSETQRNKGNFPGRFSGRQFSNSRSEMNVSTLELGDSALYLCASSFRGIAEAFFGQGTRLTVV.

The chain couples TRBV5-4 to TRBJ2-3; the D gene is possibly TRBD2 (6 bases). Between the trimmed V and J ends, which lost 5 bases and 0 bases, there was a span of 22 bases. The CDR3 is made up of 18 amino acids. CDR1 and CDR2 from the germline V gene are SGHNT and YYREEE (reference sequence). DNA for the CDR3: TGTGCCAGCAGGCCTGGAGGCCGCGGGGCTAGTAGCACAGATACGCAGTATTTT. This encodes CASRPGGRGASSTDTQYF.

The chain has TRBV9 and TRBJ2-1, with 11 positions matching TRBD2. Per germline, CDR1 SGDLS and CDR2 YYNGEE. This CDR3 has 17 residues. The ends lost 7 bases at V and 0 bases at J; junction bases unmatched: 9. The CDR3 loop is CASGSSGRGSSYNEQFF. The CDR3 region has the DNA TGTGCCAGCGGGAGTAGCGGGAGGGGGAGCTCCTACAATGAGCAGTTCTTC.

The chain joins TRBV28 to TRBJ1-1, with 8 bases fitting TRBD1. This CDR3 is built from 14 residues. Losses at the gene ends were 2 bases for V and 8 bases for J; bases not matched to a gene: 7. Germline CDR1 is MDHEN and CDR2 is SYDVKM. The CDR3, as DNA: TGTGCCAGCAGTTTAGATCAGGGGGCGAGGGAAGCTTTCTTT. This sequence encodes CASSLDQGAREAFF.

This clone was counted a few times. This chain connects TRBV10-3 to TRBJ2-7; 9 bases agree with TRBD2. Per the germline V gene, CDR1 is ENHRY and CDR2 is SYGVKD. V dropped 5 bases and J dropped 6; count of bases not matched to a gene: 8. This CDR3 region has 14 residues. CDR3 bases: TGTGCCATCAGTAAGCGGGAGGCTCCCGGCGAGCAGTACTTC. This sequence encodes CAISKREAPGEQYF.

This clone was detected once. The rearrangement links TRBV7-9 to TRBJ2-5, with 14 bases identical to TRBD2. Germline V CDR1 and CDR2: SEHNR, FQNEAQ (reference sequence). J was trimmed by 4 bases and V by 5 bases; bases with no gene match: 6. This CDR3 comprises 16 residues. For the CDR3, the DNA is TGTGCCAGCAGCCTTAGACTAGCGGGAGGGTCAGAGACCCAGTACTTC. This encodes CASSLRLAGGSETQYF.

V gene TRBV6-1 combines with J gene TRBJ1-5; D uncertain. CDR1 and CDR2 from the germline V gene are MNHNS and SASEGT. Trimming stripped 4 bases from V and 1 base from J, with 11 bases between. There are 15 residues in the CDR3. In nucleotides, the CDR3 is TGTGCCAGCAGTGGTGGAGCAGTCAGCAATCAGCCCCAGCATTTT. This codes for CASSGGAVSNQPQHF.